This T cell receptor (beta chain) was retrieved from a study of T cells in Graves' hyperthyroidism and ophthalmopathy. Whole-study results and caveats: Most clonotypes expanded in the thyroid (above 0.001) were also present in blood.

About this clonotype itself: As yet, its antigen is unknown. One end of the junction does not line up with germline, which may come from a read error.

Reasons for excluding patients were uncontrolled infection, other autoimmune disease, pregnancy or lactation. RNA transcripts yielded amplified TCR beta CDR3 regions. The study used the HTBI primer set for a first-round RT-PCR of the TCR CDR3. One entry per CDR3 protein results from TCRdb running MiXCR on the multiplex PCR reads. Of hundreds of thousands of distinct CDR3 sequences detected, approximately 36% appear once; the ten largest clones hold around 29%. The origin of this receptor is a woman in her thirties or forties with Graves' hyperthyroidism. Sequencing input: blood.

As DNA, the CDR3 is TGTGCCAGCATTGAAAGCTCCTACAATGAGCAGTTCTTC. Translation gives CASIESSYNEQFF. V gene TRBV2 combines with J gene TRBJ2-7, with D hard to call. The last part of the DNA fits TRBJ2-1 better; the J call may be wrong. The CDR3 runs 13 residues. Germline CDR1 is SNHLY and CDR2 is FYNNEI.